The 20 T cell receptor beta chains reported below all come from one sample, sequenced in a study of cytomegalovirus exposure and HLA in healthy donors. 13 Jbeta primers and 60 Vbeta primers were used for the PCR. Assay used: immunoSEQ multiplex PCR; TCRdb lists only in-frame clones, some missing. The sample records 200,000 or so clones, 76% being singletons. Sequencing was carried out using PBMCs. Source of these receptors: a young man in good health and CMV-seronegative.

This chain uses TRBV29-1 with TRBJ2-5, with TRBD1 matching over 12 bases. Germline V gene lookup returns CDR1 SQVTM and CDR2 ANQGSEA. V dropped 4 bases and J dropped 4; count of bases not matched to a gene: 7. This CDR3 spans 15 amino acids. The CDR3 is CSVAPGQGALETQYF. CDR3 bases: TGCAGCGTTGCCCCGGGACAGGGGGCTTTAGAGACCCAGTACTTC.

This chain uses TRBV5-1 with TRBJ1-2, with D perhaps TRBD1 (6 bases). The CDR3 totals 16 residues. V lost 3 bases and J 0 bases, leaving 15 bases between the germline ends. Germline loops: CDR1 SGHRS, CDR2 YFSETQ. CDR3 in DNA: TGCGCCAGCAGCTCCGGACAGAGCTATACTAACTATGGCTACACCTTC. Translating it yields CASSSGQSYTNYGYTF.

The chain employs TRBV6-1 and TRBJ2-7, with 8 bases identical to TRBD1. Germline V lookup: CDR1 MNHNS, CDR2 SASEGT. The CDR3 is 16 amino acids. The V segment lost 4 bases and the J segment 3 bases; nucleotides outside the gene matches: 11. The CDR3 here is CASSGPRTGSNYEQYF. CDR3 DNA: TGTGCCAGCAGTGGCCCCCGGACAGGGTCAAACTACGAGCAGTACTTC.

The rearrangement links TRBV6-1 to TRBJ2-7, with 12 bases that match TRBD1. The CDR3 consists of 17 residues. Germline V gene data show CDR1 as MNHNS and CDR2 as SASEGT. With V trimmed by 4 bases and J by 7 bases, 14 bases remained unmatched. The CDR3 nucleotides read TGTGCCAGCAGTGGAGCCGGGACAGGGGGCTCTTTGAGGGAGCAGTACTTC. This gives the protein CASSGAGTGGSLREQYF.

This chain uses TRBV5-1 with TRBJ1-2; weak D call: TRBD1 (5 bases). Trimming pared 9 bases from V and 4 bases from J, leaving 19 bases between. CDR3 length: 14 residues. Germline CDR1 reads SGHRS; CDR2 reads YFSETQ. The CDR3 spells CANQPGGGGYGYTF. As DNA, the CDR3 is TGCGCCAACCAACCTGGGGGGGGAGGCTATGGCTACACCTTC.

CDR3 sequence (DNA): TGTGCCAGCAGTTCGGACAGGGGCGATCAGCCCCAGCATTTT. Its protein is CASSSDRGDQPQHF. This chain joins TRBV2 and TRBJ1-5; 9 positions agree with TRBD1. Germline values: CDR1 SNHLY, CDR2 FYNNEI. V was clipped by 5 bases and J by 5 bases; unmatched bases: 4. The CDR3 is 14 amino acids.

CDR3 nucleotide sequence: TGTGCCAGCAGCGTATTTGGGACAGGGGCCAATGAGCAGTTCTTC. Translating it yields CASSVFGTGANEQFF. The chain recombines TRBV9 with TRBJ2-1; 10 bases are shared with TRBD1. Germline V gene sequence: CDR1 SGDLS, CDR2 YYNGEE. The length of the CDR3 is 15 residues. Trimming took 1 base from V and 6 from J; bases not matched to a gene: 4.

To note about this clone: At one of its ends the junction is not consistent with the germline gene, which may arise from a read error. This chain links TRBV7-7 with TRBJ1-2; tentative D call: TRBD1 (6 bases). CDR3 length: 20 amino acids. The V gene's germline CDR1 is SSHAT and CDR2 FNYEAQ (reference sequence). The CDR3 DNA reads as TGTGCTAGCAGCTTAAGTTCAGGAGGACAGCCGGACGTTCAGAACTATGGCTACACCTTC. Its translation is CASSLSSGGQPDVQNYGYTF.

The V and J genes are TRBV6-1 and TRBJ2-7; D might be TRBD2 (5 bases). The CDR3 is made up of 13 amino acids. CDR1 MNHNS and CDR2 SASEGT come from the germline V gene. Trimming stripped 4 bases from V and 2 bases from J, with 9 bases between. The CDR3 protein is CASSVGLAYEQYF. CDR3 nucleotide sequence: TGTGCCAGCAGTGTCGGACTCGCCTACGAGCAGTACTTC.

On this clone: The junction differs from germline at one of its ends, possibly a read error. This sample includes further DNA sequences coding for the same CDR3. The rearrangement uses TRBV10-1 and TRBJ2-1; weak D call: TRBD2 (6 bases). CDR1 WNHNN and CDR2 SYGVQD come from the germline V gene (reference sequence). The CDR3 contains 16 residues. As DNA, the CDR3 is TGCGCCAGCAGTGTTATGGCCGGGAGCTCCTACAACGAGCAGTTCTTC. Amino acid sequence: CASSVMAGSSYNEQFF.

This rearrangement joins TRBV5-4 to TRBJ2-6; TRBD2 matches at 12 bases. The CDR3 spans 18 residues. V shed 2 bases, J shed 0 bases, and the junction held 3 bases outside the gene matches. Germline loops: CDR1 SGHNT, CDR2 YYREEE (reference sequence). The DNA of the CDR3 is TGTGCCAGCAGCTTTACTAGCGGGGGGTTCTCTGGGGCCAACGTCCTGACTTTC. This translates into CASSFTSGGFSGANVLTF.

The V call is TRBV2, the J call TRBJ2-3, with TRBD1 matching 9 bases. This CDR3 region has 16 residues. V was clipped by 5 bases and J by 0 bases; unmatched bases: 6. CDR1 SNHLY and CDR2 FYNNEI come from the germline V gene. The CDR3 DNA is TGTGCCAGCAGTCAAGACAGGGGGTTAAGCACAGATACGCAGTATTTT. It encodes CASSQDRGLSTDTQYF. The full variable domain, in which reference TRBV2 and TRBJ2-3 provide the parts outside the CDR3, is EPEVTQTPSHQVTQMGQEVILRCVPISNHLYFYWYRQILGQKVEFLVSFYNNEISEKSEIFDDQFSVERPDGSNFTLKIRSTKLEDSAMYFCASSQDRGLSTDTQYFGPGTRLTVL.

The CDR3, as DNA: TGTGCCAGCAGCGTAGCAGGGACTACCGCCTACGAGCAGTACTTC. Translation gives CASSVAGTTAYEQYF. The rearrangement links TRBV9 to TRBJ2-7; 7 positions agree with TRBD2. The CDR3 runs 15 residues. J lost 2 bases, V lost 0 bases, and 5 bases had no gene match. In germline, CDR1 is SGDLS, CDR2 YYNGEE.

V usage is TRBV7-6 and J usage is TRBJ2-1, with D maybe TRBD2 (5 bases). This CDR3 contains 14 residues. Trimming pared 5 bases from V and 5 bases from J, leaving 13 bases between. From germline, CDR1 is SGHVS and CDR2 FNYEAQ. This CDR3 is CASSPSSHNNEQFF. CDR3 coding DNA: TGTGCCAGCAGCCCTAGCAGCCACAACAATGAGCAGTTCTTC.

This clone was observed a few times. CDR3 amino acids: CASRAEQGSYEQYF. CDR3 sequence (DNA): TGTGCCAGCAGGGCCGAGCAGGGCTCCTACGAGCAGTACTTC. The chain combines TRBV6-1 with TRBJ2-7, with D maybe TRBD1 (5 bases). Trimming left V 6 bases short and J 0 bases short, with 12 bases between. Per the germline V gene, CDR1 is MNHNS and CDR2 is SASEGT. This CDR3 has 14 residues.

The J gene is TRBJ2-1, the V gene TRBV18; possibly TRBD1 for D (5 bases). V was clipped by 6 bases and J by 7 bases, with 16 bases between them. The CDR3 loop spans 14 amino acids. Germline CDR1 reads KGHSH; CDR2 reads LQKENI. The CDR3 DNA sequence: TGTGCCAGCTCGCCCAGACAGACTCGGAATGAGCAGTTCTTC. Protein: CASSPRQTRNEQFF. Complete variable domain (other parts from reference TRBV18 and TRBJ2-1): NAGVMQNPRHLVRRRGQEARLRCSPMKGHSHVYWYRQLPEEGLKFMVYLQKENIIDESGMPKERFSAEFPKEGPSILRIQQVVRGDSAAYFCASSPRQTRNEQFFGPGTRLTVL.

This chain links TRBV11-1 with TRBJ2-1; 14 positions match TRBD2. Germline assignment: CDR1 SGHAT and CDR2 FQDESV (reference sequence). This CDR3 comprises 15 residues. Unmatched junction bases numbered 2, after V lost 3 bases and J lost 7 bases. This CDR3 is CASSLGLAGVNEQFF. CDR3 DNA: TGTGCCAGCAGCTTGGGACTAGCGGGAGTAAATGAGCAGTTCTTC.

This clone was recorded only once. The chain carries TRBV5-1 and TRBJ1-3, with 9 bases matching TRBD1. CDR1 and CDR2 from the germline V gene are SGHRS and YFSETQ. Trimming at V came to 2 bases and at J to 2 bases, leaving 2 bases not matched to a gene. The CDR3 has 15 residues. The DNA for the CDR3 is TGCGCCAGCAGCTTACAGGGGGCGCCTGGAAACACCATATATTTT. Encoded protein: CASSLQGAPGNTIYF.

This sequence joins TRBV7-6 and TRBJ2-1, with TRBD2 matching 10 bases. The CDR3 sequence is 15 residues long. Germline V gene data show CDR1 as SGHVS and CDR2 as FNYEAQ. Unmatched junction bases numbered 3, after V lost 5 bases and J lost 2 bases. The CDR3 spells CASSTLAGAYNEQFF. DNA for the CDR3: TGTGCCAGCAGCACGCTAGCGGGAGCCTACAATGAGCAGTTCTTC.

The rearrangement joins TRBV11-2 to TRBJ1-1; 9 nucleotides align to TRBD1. In germline, CDR1 is SGHAT, CDR2 FQNNGV. There are 14 residues in the CDR3. Trimming took 3 bases from V and 5 from J; bases not matched to a gene: 4. CDR3 nucleotides: TGTGCCAGCAGCTTGGACAGGGGTACGACTGAAGCTTTCTTT. Residues: CASSLDRGTTEAFF.